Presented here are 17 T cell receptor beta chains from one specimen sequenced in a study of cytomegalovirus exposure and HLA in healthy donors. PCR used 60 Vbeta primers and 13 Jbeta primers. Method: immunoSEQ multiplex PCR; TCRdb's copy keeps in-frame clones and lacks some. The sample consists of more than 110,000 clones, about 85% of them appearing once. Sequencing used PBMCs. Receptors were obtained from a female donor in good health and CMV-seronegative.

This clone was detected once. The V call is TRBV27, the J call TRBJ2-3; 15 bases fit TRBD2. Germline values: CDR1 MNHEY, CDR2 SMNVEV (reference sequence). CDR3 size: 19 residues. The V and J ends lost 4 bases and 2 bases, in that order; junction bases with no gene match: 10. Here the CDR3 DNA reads TGTGCCAGCAGTTCCTCCGTGGGACTAGCGGGAGGAAACACAGATACGCAGTATTTT. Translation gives CASSSSVGLAGGNTDTQYF.

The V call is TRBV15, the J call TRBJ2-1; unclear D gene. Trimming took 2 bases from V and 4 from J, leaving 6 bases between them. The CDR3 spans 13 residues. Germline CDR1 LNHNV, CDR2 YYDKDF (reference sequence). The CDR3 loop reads CATSRNFYNEQFF. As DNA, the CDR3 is TGTGCCACCAGCAGAAACTTTTACAATGAGCAGTTCTTC.

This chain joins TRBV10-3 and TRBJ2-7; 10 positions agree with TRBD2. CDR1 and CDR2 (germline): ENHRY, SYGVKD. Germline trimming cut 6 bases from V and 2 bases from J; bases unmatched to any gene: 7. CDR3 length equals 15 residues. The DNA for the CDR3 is TGTGCCATCAGGTCACTAGCGGGGCACACCTACGAGCAGTACTTC. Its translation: CAIRSLAGHTYEQYF.

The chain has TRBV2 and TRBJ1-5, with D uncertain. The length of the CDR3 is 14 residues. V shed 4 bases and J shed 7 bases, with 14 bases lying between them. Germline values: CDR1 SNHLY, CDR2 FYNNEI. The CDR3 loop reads CASSGAPGSQPQHF. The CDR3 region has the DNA TGTGCCAGCAGTGGTGCCCCCGGGAGCCAGCCCCAGCATTTT.

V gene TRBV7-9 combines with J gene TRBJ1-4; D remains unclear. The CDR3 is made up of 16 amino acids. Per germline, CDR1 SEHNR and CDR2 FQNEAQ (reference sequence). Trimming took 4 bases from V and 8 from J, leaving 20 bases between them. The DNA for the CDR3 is TGTGCCAGCAGCTCCCGAAGCGGCGGGGTGGGGGAAAAACTGTTTTTT. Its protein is CASSSRSGGVGEKLFF.

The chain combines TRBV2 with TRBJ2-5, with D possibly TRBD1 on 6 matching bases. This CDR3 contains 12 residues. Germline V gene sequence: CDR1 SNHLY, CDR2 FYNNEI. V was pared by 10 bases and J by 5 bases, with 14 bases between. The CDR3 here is CANTGIGETQYF. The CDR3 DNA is TGTGCCAATACAGGGATAGGGGAGACCCAGTACTTC.

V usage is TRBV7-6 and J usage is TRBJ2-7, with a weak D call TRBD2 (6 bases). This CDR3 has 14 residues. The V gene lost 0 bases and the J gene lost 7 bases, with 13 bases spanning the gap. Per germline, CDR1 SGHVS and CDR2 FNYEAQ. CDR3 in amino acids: CASSLARYRGEQYF. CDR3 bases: TGTGCCAGCAGCTTAGCCCGCTACCGGGGGGAGCAGTACTTC.

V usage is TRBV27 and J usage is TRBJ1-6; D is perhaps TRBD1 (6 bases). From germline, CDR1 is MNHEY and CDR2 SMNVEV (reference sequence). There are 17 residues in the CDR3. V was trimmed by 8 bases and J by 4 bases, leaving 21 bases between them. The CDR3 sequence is CASGPLQGAGYNSPLHF. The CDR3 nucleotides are TGTGCCAGCGGACCTCTACAGGGAGCGGGGTATAATTCACCCCTCCACTTT.

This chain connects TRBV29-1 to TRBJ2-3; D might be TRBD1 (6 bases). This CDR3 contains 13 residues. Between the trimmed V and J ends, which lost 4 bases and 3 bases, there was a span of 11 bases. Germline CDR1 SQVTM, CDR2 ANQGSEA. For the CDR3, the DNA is TGCAGCGTTGGGACAGTAGGTACAGATACGCAGTATTTT. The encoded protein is CSVGTVGTDTQYF.

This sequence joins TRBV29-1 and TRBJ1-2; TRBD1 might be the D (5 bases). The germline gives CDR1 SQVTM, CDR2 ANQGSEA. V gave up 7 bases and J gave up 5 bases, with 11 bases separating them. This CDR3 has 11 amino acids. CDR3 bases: TGCAGCGCCGACAGCTTTTATGGCTACACCTTC. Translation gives CSADSFYGYTF. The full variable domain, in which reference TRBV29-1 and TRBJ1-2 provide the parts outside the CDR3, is SAVISQKPSRDICQRGTSLTIQCQVDSQVTMMFWYRQQPGQSLTLIATANQGSEATYESGFVIDKFPISRPNLTFSTLTVSNMSPEDSSIYLCSADSFYGYTFGSGTRLTVV.

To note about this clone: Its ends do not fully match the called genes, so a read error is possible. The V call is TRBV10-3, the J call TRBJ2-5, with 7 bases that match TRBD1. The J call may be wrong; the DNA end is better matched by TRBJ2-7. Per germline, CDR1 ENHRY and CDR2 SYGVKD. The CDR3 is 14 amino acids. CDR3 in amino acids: CAVSDDRVRYEQYF. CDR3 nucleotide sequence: TGTGCCGTCAGTGACGACAGGGTAAGGTACGAGCAGTACTTC.

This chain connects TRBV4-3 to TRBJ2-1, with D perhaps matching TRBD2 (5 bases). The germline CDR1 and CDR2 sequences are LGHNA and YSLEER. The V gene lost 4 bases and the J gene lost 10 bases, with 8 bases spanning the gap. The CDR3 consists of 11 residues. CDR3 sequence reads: CASSLREEQFF. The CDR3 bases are TGCGCCAGCAGCCTCCGGGAAGAGCAGTTCTTC.

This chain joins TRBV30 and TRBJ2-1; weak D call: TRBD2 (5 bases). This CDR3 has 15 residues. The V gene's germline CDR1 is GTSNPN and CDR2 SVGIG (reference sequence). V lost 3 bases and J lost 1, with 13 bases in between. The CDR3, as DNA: TGTGCCTGGAGCGGAGGTGGTGGGTCCTACAATGAGCAGTTCTTC. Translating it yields CAWSGGGGSYNEQFF.

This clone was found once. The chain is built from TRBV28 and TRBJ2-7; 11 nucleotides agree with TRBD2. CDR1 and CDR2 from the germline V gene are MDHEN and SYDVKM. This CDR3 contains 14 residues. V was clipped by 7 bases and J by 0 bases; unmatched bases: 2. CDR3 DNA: TGTGCCAGCACCCTAGCGGGGGGCTCCTACGAGCAGTACTTC. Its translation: CASTLAGGSYEQYF.

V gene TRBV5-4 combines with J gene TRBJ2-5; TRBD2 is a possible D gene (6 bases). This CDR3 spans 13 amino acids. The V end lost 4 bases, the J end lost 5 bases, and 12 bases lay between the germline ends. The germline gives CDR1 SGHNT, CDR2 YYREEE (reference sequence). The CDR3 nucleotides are TGTGCCAGCAGCCCGGAGGGACGGGAGACCCAGTACTTC. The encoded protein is CASSPEGRETQYF.

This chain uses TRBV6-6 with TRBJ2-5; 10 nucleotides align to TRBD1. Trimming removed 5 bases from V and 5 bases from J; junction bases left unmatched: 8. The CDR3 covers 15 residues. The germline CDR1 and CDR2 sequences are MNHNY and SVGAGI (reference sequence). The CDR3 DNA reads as TGTGCCAGCAGTGTCCGACAGGGGGCATGGGAGACCCAGTACTTC. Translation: CASSVRQGAWETQYF.

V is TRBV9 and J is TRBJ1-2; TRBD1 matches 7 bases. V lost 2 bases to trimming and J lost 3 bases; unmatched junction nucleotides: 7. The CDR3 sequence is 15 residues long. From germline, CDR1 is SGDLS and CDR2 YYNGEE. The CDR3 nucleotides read TGTGCCAGCAGCGTGGGATTTACAGGGGACTATGGCTACACCTTC. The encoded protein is CASSVGFTGDYGYTF. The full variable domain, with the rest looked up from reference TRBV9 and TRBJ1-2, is DSGVTQTPKHLITATGQRVTLRCSPRSGDLSVYWYQQSLDQGLQFLIQYYNGEERAKGNILERFSAQQFPDLHSELNLSSLELGDSALYFCASSVGFTGDYGYTFGSGTRLTVV.